The T cell receptor beta chain under discussion was sequenced for a study of technical replicates of blood from several donors. Profiled with immunoSEQ multiplex PCR; TCRdb holds only in-frame clones, not every one. This table holds about 61,000 clones, 70% to 90% found once. The CDR3 loop spans 14 amino acids. Trimming pared 4 bases from V and 4 bases from J, leaving 14 bases between. Germline loops: CDR1 SGDLS, CDR2 YYNGEE. V is TRBV9 and J is TRBJ1-1; TRBD1 is a possible D gene (5 bases). The TCR was taken from a human donor in good health. Some clones in this sample may be carry-over from other donors' samples. Material: PBMCs. The CDR3 loop reads CASSPQLGGTEAFF. CDR3 sequence (DNA): TGTGCCAGCAGCCCCCAGCTGGGGGGCACTGAAGCTTTCTTT.